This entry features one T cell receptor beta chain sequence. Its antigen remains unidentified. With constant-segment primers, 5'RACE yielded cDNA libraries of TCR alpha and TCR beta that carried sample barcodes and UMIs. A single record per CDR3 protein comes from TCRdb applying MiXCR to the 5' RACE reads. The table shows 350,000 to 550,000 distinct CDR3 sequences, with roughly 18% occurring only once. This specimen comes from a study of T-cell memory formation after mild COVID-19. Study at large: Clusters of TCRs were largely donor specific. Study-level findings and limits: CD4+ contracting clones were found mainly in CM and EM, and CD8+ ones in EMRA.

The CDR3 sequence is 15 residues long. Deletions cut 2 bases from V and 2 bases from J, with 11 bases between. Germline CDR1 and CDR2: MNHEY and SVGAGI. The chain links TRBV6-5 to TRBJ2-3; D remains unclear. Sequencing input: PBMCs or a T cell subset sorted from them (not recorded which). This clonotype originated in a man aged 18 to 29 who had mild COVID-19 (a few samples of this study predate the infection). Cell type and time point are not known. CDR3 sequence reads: CASSYTTRATDTQYF. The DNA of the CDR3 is TGTGCCAGCAGTTACACGACCAGAGCCACAGATACGCAGTATTTT.